The 18 T cell receptor beta chains listed next were all sequenced from one sample in a study of blood T cells in healthy people across ages. A second PCR of about 7 to 12 cycles used a sample-barcoded 5' primer and a J-beta primer mix. TCRdb itself ran the 5' RACE reads through MiXCR, one entry per CDR3 protein. The sample contains some 1.4 million distinct CDR3 sequences, 42% of which appear only once. The sequencing input was blood. The origin of the receptors is a woman aged 18-29 years in good health.

Remarks on this clonotype: A much larger clone is a single base away; this may be a read error. The genes are TRBV5-1 and TRBJ2-7; 7 nucleotides agree with TRBD1. The CDR3 runs 15 residues. Trimming at V came to 0 bases and at J to 0 bases, leaving 3 bases not matched to a gene. Germline V lookup: CDR1 SGHRS, CDR2 YFSETQ. CDR3 sequence: CASSLGGQNSYEQYF. The CDR3 DNA is TGCGCCAGCAGCTTGGGGGGACAGAACTCCTACGAGCAGTACTTC.

Worth noting for this clonotype: At one end the junction does not follow the germline gene, possibly because of a read error. The chain is built from TRBV5-1 and TRBJ1-5; D is undetermined. Germline CDR1 is SGHRS and CDR2 is YFSETQ. This CDR3 comprises 15 residues. CDR3 amino acids: CASSLEGFSNQSQHF. Written as DNA, the CDR3 is TGCGCCAGCAGCTTGGAAGGGTTTAGCAATCAGTCCCAGCATTTT.

The chain joins TRBV7-9 to TRBJ2-3; weak D call: TRBD2 (5 bases). V shed 7 bases and J shed 0 bases, with 8 bases lying between them. The CDR3 is 13 residues long. In germline, CDR1 is SEHNR, CDR2 FQNEAQ (reference sequence). The CDR3 sequence is CASTLASTDTQYF. As DNA, the CDR3 is TGTGCCAGCACCCTAGCTAGCACAGATACGCAGTATTTT.

This chain joins TRBV6-5 and TRBJ1-5; perhaps TRBD1 as D (6 bases). Per the germline V gene, CDR1 is MNHEY and CDR2 is SVGAGI. Trimming left V 2 bases short and J 5 bases short, with 19 bases between. This CDR3 has 17 amino acids. The CDR3 nucleotides are TGTGCCAGCAGTTACCCTACCCTGACAGGCCGGGATCAGCCCCAGCATTTT. Its protein is CASSYPTLTGRDQPQHF.

This clonotype appeared a few times. The CDR3 sequence is CASSQVFLAGAGSAGELFF. The CDR3 bases are TGTGCCAGCAGCCAAGTATTTCTAGCGGGGGCCGGGTCGGCCGGGGAGCTGTTTTTT. The chain carries TRBV3-1 and TRBJ2-2, with 10 positions matching TRBD2. Germline V gene sequence: CDR1 LGHDT, CDR2 YNNKEL (reference sequence). With V trimmed by 1 base and J by 6 bases, 14 bases remained unmatched. The CDR3 runs to 19 residues.

A few counts support this clonotype. The rearrangement joins TRBV4-2 to TRBJ2-7, with 7 nucleotides matching TRBD2. The length of the CDR3 is 16 residues. With V trimmed by 0 bases and J by 3 bases, 8 bases remained unmatched. In germline, CDR1 is LGHNA, CDR2 YNFKEQ. The CDR3 DNA sequence: TGTGCCAGCAGCCAAGAGCAGCGGGGCGGCAACTACGAGCAGTACTTC. It translates to CASSQEQRGGNYEQYF.

The rearrangement joins TRBV3-1 to TRBJ1-2, with 7 bases fitting TRBD1. This CDR3 spans 11 amino acids. V was pared by 6 bases and J by 8 bases, with 3 bases of the junction left unmatched. Germline V gene sequence: CDR1 LGHDT, CDR2 YNNKEL (reference sequence). In DNA, the CDR3 is TGTGCCAGCAGTCAACAGGGGGGCTACACCTTC. Protein sequence: CASSQQGGYTF.

Turning to this clonotype: A much more abundant neighbour one base away suggests this may be a read error. For the CDR3, the DNA is TGTGCCATCAGTGATTCCCGGGGGACTAAAGAGACCCAGTACTTC. Translated: CAISDSRGTKETQYF. This chain connects TRBV10-3 to TRBJ2-5; 7 nucleotides agree with TRBD2. CDR1 and CDR2 (germline): ENHRY, SYGVKD. The CDR3 has 15 amino acids. V was pared by 3 bases and J by 3 bases, with 7 bases of the junction left unmatched.

The chain carries TRBV6-2 or TRBV6-3 and TRBJ2-7; D unresolved. Germline CDR1 MNHEY, CDR2 SVGEGT. The CDR3 extends over 15 amino acids. V was clipped by 0 bases and J by 0 bases, with 9 bases between them. Written as DNA, the CDR3 is TGTGCCAGCAGTTACTCTTTGGACGACTCCTACGAGCAGTACTTC. Translation: CASSYSLDDSYEQYF.

This clonotype was counted many times. The rearrangement joins TRBV11-2 to TRBJ1-2; 7 bases fit TRBD1. CDR1 SGHAT and CDR2 FQNNGV come from the germline V gene. The CDR3 totals 15 residues. Trimming took 4 bases from V and 4 from J; bases not matched to a gene: 9. The CDR3 DNA is TGTGCCAGCAGCTACGACACAGGGGCTTCCTATGGCTACACCTTC. Its protein product is CASSYDTGASYGYTF.

This rearrangement joins TRBV28 to TRBJ1-5; the D gene is possibly TRBD1 (5 bases). CDR1 and CDR2 (germline): MDHEN, SYDVKM. Deletions cut 6 bases from V and 1 base from J, with 16 bases between. There are 16 residues in the CDR3. For the CDR3, the DNA is TGTGCCAGCAGCGTAAGGTCCTGGGGGAGCAATCAGCCCCAGCATTTT. Translation: CASSVRSWGSNQPQHF.

This clonotype was seen only once. V usage is TRBV7-6 and J usage is TRBJ1-5; the D gene is possibly TRBD1 (5 bases). The length of the CDR3 is 19 residues. V lost 2 bases, J lost 1 base, and 21 bases lay in between. Germline V gene lookup returns CDR1 SGHVS and CDR2 FNYEAQ. The CDR3, as DNA: TGTGCCAGCAGCTTAACTCGATGGAGCGTCAGGGACAGCAATCAGCCCCAGCATTTT. It translates to CASSLTRWSVRDSNQPQHF.

This clonotype has only a few counts. CDR3 residues: CSAPRAGYDEQFF. CDR3 bases: TGCAGTGCTCCCAGGGCAGGGTACGATGAGCAGTTCTTC. This chain joins TRBV20-1 and TRBJ2-1; D is perhaps TRBD1 (5 bases). Germline CDR1 DFQATT, CDR2 SNEGSKA (reference sequence). The CDR3 totals 13 residues. Trimming left V 5 bases short and J 8 bases short, with 16 bases between.

CDR3 bases: TGCGCCAGCAGCCAAGATCGGGCGGGTCCTCCCTACGAGCAGTACTTC. It yields the protein CASSQDRAGPPYEQYF. This sequence joins TRBV4-1 and TRBJ2-7; D possibly corresponds to TRBD2 (5 bases). The CDR3 loop spans 16 amino acids. Germline V gives CDR1 MGHRA, CDR2 YSYEKL. Trimming removed 0 bases at V and 2 bases at J, with 14 bases between.

This clonotype was picked up one time. V gene TRBV27 combines with J gene TRBJ1-4, with TRBD1 matching 8 bases. The CDR3 sequence is 15 residues long. Germline V gene data show CDR1 as MNHEY and CDR2 as SMNVEV (reference sequence). V shed 5 bases and J 7 bases; nucleotides not matched to a gene: 9. This CDR3 reads CASSPRQGLGEKLFF. DNA of the CDR3: TGTGCCAGCAGTCCGCGACAGGGGTTGGGTGAAAAACTGTTTTTT.

CDR3 nucleotides: TGTGCCAGCAGCTTATCGAGCGGGGAGCTGTTTTTT. It yields the protein CASSLSSGELFF. The V and J genes are TRBV11-2 and TRBJ2-2; D ambiguous. Deletions cut 2 bases from V and 7 bases from J, with 5 bases between. The CDR3 sequence is 12 residues long. CDR1 is SGHAT and CDR2 is FQNNGV in the germline V gene.

This clonotype was counted between two and nine times. The junction shows a germline mismatch at one end, possibly a read error. The V and J genes are TRBV15 and TRBJ2-5; D is unresolved. The CDR3 is 13 residues long. The germline V gene encodes CDR1 LNHNV and CDR2 YYDKDF (reference sequence). The CDR3 nucleotides read TGTGCCACCAGCAGAGATCGGAAAGAGACCCAGTACTTT. Amino acid sequence: CATSRDRKETQYF.

This chain joins TRBV30 and TRBJ2-3; D remains unclear. The CDR3 has 13 amino acids. CDR1 and CDR2 (germline): GTSNPN, SVGIG (reference sequence). V lost 3 bases and J 0 bases, leaving 7 bases between the germline ends. CDR3 sequence reads: CAWSVDSTDTQYF. CDR3 DNA sequence: TGTGCCTGGAGCGTAGATAGCACAGATACGCAGTATTTT.